A single sample gave rise to the 13 T cell receptor beta chains below, sequenced in a study of CD8 T cells in ankylosing spondylitis. Study-wide results and caveats: Among TCR beta sequences, a motif of under ten highly homologous variants appeared characteristic of ankylosing spondylitis blood.

TCRdb reanalysed the 5' RACE reads using MiXCR and keeps one entry per CDR3 protein. The table shows over 700,000 distinct CDR3 sequences, with around a fifth occurring only once. These receptors lack a known antigen. Sequenced: blood, either unsorted or a sorted T cell fraction (not recorded which). Receptor source: a male donor with ankylosing spondylitis.

The chain combines TRBV9 with TRBJ1-2, with 7 bases identical to TRBD1. V lost 4 bases, J lost 10 bases, and 13 bases stayed unmatched. From germline, CDR1 is SGDLS and CDR2 YYNGEE. This CDR3 is 14 amino acids long. The CDR3 loop is CASSPSPRDSNYTF. The DNA of the CDR3 is TGTGCCAGCAGCCCCAGCCCCCGGGACAGTAACTACACCTTC.

This clonotype has a count of ten or more. The chain carries TRBV5-6 and TRBJ2-3; 13 bases are shared with TRBD2. The V gene's germline CDR1 is SGHDT and CDR2 YYEEEE. The V gene end was trimmed by 1 base and the J gene end by 3 bases; junction bases not matched to a gene: 2. The CDR3 is 16 residues long. CDR3 DNA: TGTGCCAGCAGCTTGCGACTAGCGGGGGGAACAGATACGCAGTATTTT. Its protein is CASSLRLAGGTDTQYF.

V gene TRBV12-3 or TRBV12-4 combines with J gene TRBJ2-3; tentatively, D is TRBD1 or TRBD2 (5 bases each). The V end lost 3 bases, the J end lost 2 bases, and 9 bases lay between the germline ends. The CDR3 spans 14 residues. CDR3 in DNA: TGTGCCAGCAGTTTCTTGGGGGACACAGATACGCAGTATTTT. Its protein is CASSFLGDTDTQYF.

V is TRBV6-5 and J is TRBJ2-1; 7 bases are a match to TRBD1. V lost 0 bases, J lost 6 bases, and 5 bases stayed unmatched. The CDR3 totals 15 residues. Germline V gene data show CDR1 as MNHEY and CDR2 as SVGAGI. The CDR3 DNA reads TGTGCCAGCAGTTACTCGCAGGGGGAATCCAATGAGCAGTTCTTC. It codes for CASSYSQGESNEQFF.

This clonotype occurred a few times. The V and J genes are TRBV29-1 and TRBJ1-1; D unclear. The CDR3 covers 11 residues. Germline CDR1 and CDR2: SQVTM and ANQGSEA. Trimming removed 3 bases at V and 4 bases at J, with 6 bases between. The CDR3 coding sequence is TGCAGCGTTGAGGTTGGCACTGAAGCTTTCTTT. Translated, it gives CSVEVGTEAFF.

This sequence joins TRBV3-1 and TRBJ1-5, with D perhaps matching TRBD1 (6 bases). CDR1 and CDR2 from the germline V gene are LGHDT and YNNKEL (reference sequence). The CDR3 length is 12 residues. V lost 5 bases to trimming and J lost 10 bases, with 12 bases between them. The DNA for the CDR3 is TGTGCCAGCAGCTCCGGGACACCTCCCCAGCATTTT. This encodes CASSSGTPPQHF.

This clonotype was detected only a few times. The chain is built from TRBV15 and TRBJ1-4; unclear D gene. Germline V gene data show CDR1 as LNHNV and CDR2 as YYDKDF (reference sequence). Trimming pared 0 bases from V and 7 bases from J, leaving 12 bases between. This CDR3 contains 15 residues. CDR3 sequence: CATSRDLRVAEKLFF. Written as DNA, the CDR3 is TGTGCCACCAGCAGAGATTTACGGGTAGCTGAAAAACTGTTTTTT. Full variable domain (outside the CDR3, taken from reference TRBV15 and TRBJ1-4): DAMVIQNPRYQVTQFGKPVTLSCSQTLNHNVMYWYQQKSSQAPKLLFHYYDKDFNNEADTPDNFQSRRPNTSFCFLDIRSPGLGDTAMYLCATSRDLRVAEKLFFGSGTQLSVL.

This chain uses TRBV20-1 with TRBJ1-4; D gene uncertain. The CDR3 has 15 residues. Germline assignment: CDR1 DFQATT and CDR2 SNEGSKA (reference sequence). Between the trimmed V and J ends, which lost 0 bases and 2 bases, there was a span of 10 bases. In DNA, the CDR3 is TGCAGTGCTAGAGATCCGGATATGACTAATGAAAAACTGTTTTTT. Protein: CSARDPDMTNEKLFF.

This clonotype was counted between two and nine times. The chain joins TRBV30 to TRBJ2-3; 9 bases map to TRBD2. Germline CDR1 and CDR2: GTSNPN and SVGIG (reference sequence). V was pared by 0 bases and J by 6 bases, with 7 bases of the junction left unmatched. The CDR3 is 15 residues long. DNA of the CDR3: TGTGCCTGGAGTGTGGGTAATAGCGGGAGCGATACGCAGTATTTT. Protein product: CAWSVGNSGSDTQYF.

This clonotype was picked up a small number of times. The J gene is TRBJ1-2, the V gene TRBV29-1; no definite D call. V dropped 2 bases and J dropped 8 bases, with 9 bases sitting between them. The CDR3 has 11 residues. Germline V gene sequence: CDR1 SQVTM, CDR2 ANQGSEA. CDR3 residues: CSVEMARGYTF. CDR3 nucleotides: TGCAGCGTTGAAATGGCCAGAGGCTACACCTTC.

This clonotype came up a few times. The chain joins TRBV28 to TRBJ2-7, with TRBD2 identical over 7 bases. V shed 5 bases and J 4 bases; nucleotides not matched to a gene: 8. Germline lookup yields CDR1 MDHEN and CDR2 SYDVKM. The CDR3 sequence is 14 residues long. The DNA for the CDR3 is TGTGCCAGCAGTACTAGCGAATCGTTTTACGAGCAGTACTTC. This translates into CASSTSESFYEQYF.

This clonotype has just a few counts. V usage is TRBV6-4 and J usage is TRBJ2-2; D unclear. This CDR3 contains 13 residues. V was clipped by 0 bases and J by 6 bases, with 5 bases between them. From germline, CDR1 is MRHNA and CDR2 SNTAGT. DNA for the CDR3: TGTGCCAGCAGTGACTCTACGGCCGGGGAGCTGTTTTTT. This gives the protein CASSDSTAGELFF.

V gene TRBV10-3 combines with J gene TRBJ2-1; 10 bases align to TRBD2. V shed 3 bases and J 6 bases; nucleotides not matched to a gene: 8. The CDR3 has 16 residues. In germline, CDR1 is ENHRY, CDR2 SYGVKD. In nucleotides, the CDR3 is TGTGCCATCAGTGACCCAGGACTAGCGGACCTCAATGAGCAGTTCTTC. Translated, it gives CAISDPGLADLNEQFF.